Only one count was recorded for the clone carrying this T cell receptor (beta chain). Some clones are missing from TCRdb's copy, which holds only in-frame ones; the method was immunoSEQ multiplex PCR. The sample shows 300,000 to 350,000 clones, 86% of them seen only once. With V trimmed by 2 bases and J by 5 bases, 8 bases remained unmatched. The germline gives CDR1 SGHAT, CDR2 FQNNGV. This CDR3 has 17 residues. This entry comes from a study of Ad26.COV2.S vaccination and SARS-CoV-2 variants. Treatment specified: 19 received Ad26.COV2.S at low or high dose, single or two shots; about 5 received placebo; per-sample allocation not given. Each sample was drawn 63 days after the first injection (of vaccine or placebo).

This receptor was obtained from a person between 18 and 59 years old who received the Ad26.COV2.S COVID-19 vaccine or a placebo. This sample comprised peripheral blood, obtained in a trial of Ad26.COV2.S vaccine versus placebo. This chain joins TRBV11-2 and TRBJ2-3; TRBD2 agrees at 12 bases. Here the CDR3 reads CASSLSLAGGPGDTQYF. The CDR3 DNA reads as TGTGCCAGCAGCTTAAGCCTAGCGGGGGGGCCGGGAGATACGCAGTATTTT.